Each of the 26 T cell receptor beta chains below was sequenced from the same sample in a study of human CD8 memory T cell subsets. Libraries targeted TCR beta using 5' RACE with UMIs. TCRdb reprocessed the 5' RACE reads and stores each CDR3 protein as one record, lacking DNA. The sample data list about 18,000 distinct CDR3 sequences. Source material: CD8+ T cells from PBMCs. All receptors derive from a human donor in good health.

The gene calls are TRBV27 and TRBJ1-2. From germline, CDR1 is MNHEY and CDR2 SMNVEV (reference sequence). The CDR3 loop spans 13 amino acids. CDR3 sequence reads: CASSFGLNYGYTF.

The gene calls are TRBV4-1 and TRBJ2-7. The germline gives CDR1 MGHRA, CDR2 YSYEKL. The CDR3 extends over 15 amino acids. This CDR3 reads CASSQDHGLHYEQYF.

V and J are TRBV7-9 and TRBJ2-5; checking the TCRdb D call of TRBD1 is not possible without DNA. CDR1 SEHNR and CDR2 FQNEAQ come from the germline V gene (reference sequence). This CDR3 contains 14 residues. The CDR3 sequence is CASSPPGQEETQYF.

In terms of frequency, this clonotype is medium-sized. The rearrangement joins TRBV29-1 to TRBJ2-1; TCRdb gives TRBD1 as the D gene, but with no DNA this cannot be confirmed. The CDR3 runs 12 residues. Germline V gene data show CDR1 as SQVTM and CDR2 as ANQGSEA. CDR3: CSVRPGDNEQFF.

The chain uses TRBV27 and TRBJ2-7; as DNA is missing, the TRBD2 call by TCRdb cannot be tested. Germline V gene lookup returns CDR1 MNHEY and CDR2 SMNVEV (reference sequence). The CDR3 consists of 15 residues. The CDR3 region is CASSLLGLAGVEQYF.

The rearrangement uses TRBV7-9 and TRBJ2-1. CDR1 is SEHNR, CDR2 FQNEAQ, per germline (reference sequence). The CDR3 loop spans 16 amino acids. CDR3 region: CASSLGGQGSYNEQFF. The whole variable domain, filled in from reference TRBV7-9 and TRBJ2-1, reads DTGVSQNPRHKITKRGQNVTFRCDPISEHNRLYWYRQTLGQGPEFLTYFQNEAQLEKSRLLSDRFSAERPKGSFSTLEIQRTEQGDSAMYLCASSLGGQGSYNEQFFGPGTRLTVL.

The chain employs TRBV4-1 and TRBJ2-1; TCRdb's D gene call, TRBD2, goes unchecked for lack of DNA. Germline loops: CDR1 MGHRA, CDR2 YSYEKL. The CDR3 consists of 16 residues. The CDR3 here is CASSQPVERGNNEQFF.

Considering frequency, this clonotype is medium-sized. The rearrangement uses TRBV6-2 or TRBV6-3 and TRBJ1-5. Germline V gene lookup returns CDR1 MNHEY and CDR2 SVGEGT. This CDR3 is 14 amino acids long. CDR3 loop: CASSYSLRQGPQHF.

The V gene is TRBV27, the J gene TRBJ2-7; TCRdb calls TRBD2, which cannot be checked without DNA. Looked up from germline, CDR1 is MNHEY and CDR2 is SMNVEV (reference sequence). The CDR3 extends over 15 amino acids. The CDR3 loop reads CASSLLAGGIYEQYF.

The chain has TRBV12-3 or TRBV12-4 and TRBJ2-1; TCRdb's assignment of TRBD1 cannot be checked, as there is no DNA. This CDR3 has 16 amino acids. CDR3 residues: CASSPLGTGDYNEQFF.

The chain links TRBV10-2 to TRBJ1-1. This CDR3 comprises 18 residues. Germline lookup yields CDR1 WSHSY and CDR2 SAAADI. The CDR3 here is CASSEEDSFTRKGTEAFF.

The chain has TRBV7-9 and TRBJ2-5; TCRdb's D call, TRBD2, is unchecked because there is no DNA. The CDR3 contains 14 residues. From germline, CDR1 is SEHNR and CDR2 FQNEAQ (reference sequence). This CDR3 is CASSPGLAGETQYF.

The rearrangement uses TRBV7-9 and TRBJ2-7. Looked up from germline, CDR1 is SEHNR and CDR2 is FQNEAQ (reference sequence). This CDR3 comprises 13 residues. CDR3 sequence: CASSLTGLYEQYF.

This chain links TRBV12-3 or TRBV12-4 with TRBJ1-1; without DNA, the TCRdb call of TRBD1 cannot be checked. The CDR3 extends over 18 amino acids. The CDR3 protein is CASSFYQGQMIMNTEAFF.

This rearrangement joins TRBV19 to TRBJ2-7; with no DNA, the TCRdb D assignment of TRBD2 cannot be verified. Looked up from germline, CDR1 is LNHDA and CDR2 is SQIVND (reference sequence). The CDR3 length is 13 residues. CDR3 sequence reads: CASSMGLSSEQYF. Combining the CDR3 with reference TRBV19 and TRBJ2-7 gives the whole variable domain DGGITQSPKYLFRKEGQNVTLSCEQNLNHDAMYWYRQDPGQGLRLIYYSQIVNDFQKGDIAEGYSVSREKKESFPLTVTSAQKNPTAFYLCASSMGLSSEQYFGPGTRLTVT.

The gene calls are TRBV28 and TRBJ2-7; the D call of TRBD1 rests on TCRdb alone, since no DNA is present to check it. Looked up from germline, CDR1 is MDHEN and CDR2 is SYDVKM. The CDR3 is 15 residues long. The CDR3 region is CASSTPGQGKYEQYF.

The V gene is TRBV7-6, the J gene TRBJ2-2; TCRdb designates TRBD2, a call that cannot be tested without DNA. The CDR3 is made up of 16 amino acids. Germline V CDR1 and CDR2: SGHVS, FNYEAQ. The chain's CDR3 is CASSYRVAGPGGELFF.

The rearrangement joins TRBV11-2 to TRBJ2-5. The V gene's germline CDR1 is SGHAT and CDR2 FQNNGV. The CDR3 has 15 amino acids. The CDR3: CASSLNWRYQETQYF.

J is TRBJ2-7 and V is TRBV4-1; the TCRdb D gene call, TRBD1, has no DNA to confirm it. This CDR3 is 14 amino acids long. Germline CDR1 and CDR2: MGHRA and YSYEKL. The CDR3 spells CASSSGTGVYEQYF.

The V gene is TRBV9, the J gene TRBJ1-3. From germline, CDR1 is SGDLS and CDR2 YYNGEE. The CDR3 runs 12 residues. The CDR3 loop is CASSVDGNTIYF.

The genes are TRBV7-9 and TRBJ2-1. Looked up from germline, CDR1 is SEHNR and CDR2 is FQNEAQ (reference sequence). The CDR3 sequence is 12 residues long. The CDR3: CASSFSAEQQFF. The complete variable domain, with remaining parts taken from reference TRBV7-9 and TRBJ2-1, reads DTGVSQNPRHKITKRGQNVTFRCDPISEHNRLYWYRQTLGQGPEFLTYFQNEAQLEKSRLLSDRFSAERPKGSFSTLEIQRTEQGDSAMYLCASSFSAEQQFFGPGTRLTVL.

V and J are TRBV6-5 and TRBJ2-7; without DNA, the TCRdb call of TRBD2 cannot be checked. The CDR3 has 15 residues. Germline CDR1 reads MNHEY; CDR2 reads SVGAGI. This CDR3 reads CASSPGLAASYEQYF.

The chain recombines TRBV3-1 with TRBJ1-6; TCRdb's assignment of TRBD1 cannot be checked, as there is no DNA. The V gene's germline CDR1 is LGHDT and CDR2 YNNKEL (reference sequence). This CDR3 contains 18 residues. The CDR3 sequence: CASSQGAAGSSYNSPLHF.

The genes are TRBV7-9 and TRBJ1-6; TCRdb picks TRBD1, but there is no DNA to check that call. The CDR3 has 14 residues. The germline V gene has CDR1 SEHNR and CDR2 FQNEAQ (reference sequence). The CDR3: CASSPGQANSPLHF.

This chain joins TRBV2 and TRBJ1-4. CDR1 and CDR2 (germline): SNHLY, FYNNEI. The CDR3 totals 12 residues. CDR3: CASSEPEEKLFF.

The J gene is TRBJ2-3, the V gene TRBV20-1. Germline V gene sequence: CDR1 DFQATT, CDR2 SNEGSKA (reference sequence). The CDR3 is made up of 17 amino acids. This CDR3 reads CSARDLASTRSTDTQYF.